Shown below are 4 T cell receptor beta chains from a single sample sequenced in a study of blood T cell dynamics during melanoma immunotherapy. Stated time point: week 3, after first cycle of checkpoint inhibitor. Sequencing used immunoSEQ multiplex PCR; TCRdb keeps in-frame clones, though not all of them. Among 7,000 to 10,000 clones listed, approximately 85% were seen once. Here the sequenced sample was blood, taken from a patient treated with checkpoint blockade. These receptor sequences come from a human donor with melanoma.

V gene TRBV6-4 combines with J gene TRBJ1-1; 8 positions agree with TRBD1. The V gene end was trimmed by 6 bases and the J gene end by 6 bases; junction bases not matched to a gene: 9. The germline gives CDR1 MRHNA, CDR2 SNTAGT. This CDR3 contains 14 residues. The CDR3 sequence: CASRADRGVSEAFF. The CDR3 DNA reads TGTGCCAGCAGAGCCGACAGGGGAGTTTCTGAAGCTTTCTTT.

V is TRBV5-1 and J is TRBJ2-7, with 8 nucleotides matching TRBD2. With 4 bases clipped from V and 6 bases from J, the junction kept 18 bases outside the gene matches. The CDR3 is 17 amino acids. Germline CDR1 reads SGHRS; CDR2 reads YFSETQ. The CDR3 sequence is CASSPLLARTSTVEQYF. CDR3 nucleotides: TGCGCCAGCAGCCCGCTCCTCGCTCGGACTAGCACGGTCGAGCAGTACTTC.

The J gene is TRBJ2-7, the V gene TRBV18; D call uncertain. The CDR3 is 14 amino acids. Germline assignment: CDR1 KGHSH and CDR2 LQKENI. Between the trimmed V and J ends, which lost 0 bases and 7 bases, there was a span of 13 bases. The CDR3 protein is CASSPPVTPREQYF. The CDR3 DNA reads TGTGCCAGCTCACCACCGGTCACCCCGAGAGAGCAGTACTTC.

The sample holds a few counts of this clone. V and J are TRBV2 and TRBJ2-7; D remains unclear. The CDR3 length is 12 residues. In germline, CDR1 is SNHLY, CDR2 FYNNEI. V lost 8 bases, J lost 2 bases, and 10 bases lay in between. Here the CDR3 DNA reads TGTGCCAGCTTCAGGTCCCCCTACGAGCAGTACTTC. Its translation is CASFRSPYEQYF.